Listed below are T cell receptor beta chains from one sample, sequenced in a study of cytomegalovirus exposure and HLA in healthy donors. Method: immunoSEQ multiplex PCR; TCRdb's copy keeps in-frame clones and lacks some. This table has under 200,000 clones, around 84% appearing once. The specimen sequenced was PBMCs. The receptors were sampled from a woman aged 40-49 years in good health and CMV-seronegative. Each CDR3 is given with its conserved first and last residue. Fields, in order: CDR3 protein, CDR3 DNA, clone size, J gene, V gene, D gene. The D gene is left open where the match is weak. Size is omitted from some rows. Given values are once, few, many or a class for expanded clones.

CDR3: CAARGANTGELFF
DNA: TGTGCCGCACGGGGGGCGAACACCGGGGAGCTGTTTTTT
size: .
J: TRBJ2-2
V: TRBV6-1
D: TRBD2

CDR3: CATSREQGTTEAFF
DNA: TGTGCCACCAGCAGGGAACAGGGGACCACTGAAGCTTTCTTT
size: .
J: TRBJ1-1
V: TRBV15
D: TRBD1

CDR3: CAISAAVNTEAFF
DNA: TGTGCCATCAGTGCGGCGGTGAACACTGAAGCTTTCTTT
size: once
J: TRBJ1-1
V: TRBV10-3
D: .

CDR3: CASSPGMGEGYEQYF
DNA: TGCGCCAGCAGCCCCGGGATGGGAGAGGGTTACGAGCAGTACTTC
size: medium-sized
J: TRBJ2-7
V: TRBV4-1
D: .

CDR3: CASKGLAPGVGNEQFF
DNA: TGTGCCAGCAAGGGACTAGCCCCCGGAGTAGGCAATGAGCAGTTCTTC
size: few
J: TRBJ2-1
V: TRBV7-9
D: TRBD2

CDR3: CASRSQGLANEKLFF
DNA: TGTGCCAGTAGATCCCAGGGGTTGGCTAATGAAAAACTGTTTTTT
size: .
J: TRBJ1-4
V: TRBV19
D: .

CDR3: CASSLSRGVKYF
DNA: TGTGCCAGCAGCTTGTCTCGGGGGGTCAAGTACTTC
size: .
J: TRBJ2-7
V: TRBV5-6
D: TRBD2

CDR3: CASMEGRAGNTIYF
DNA: TGTGCCAGCATGGAGGGCAGGGCTGGAAACACCATATATTTT
size: .
J: TRBJ1-3
V: TRBV6-1
D: .

CDR3: CASSLSGGWGQPQHF
DNA: TGTGCCAGCAGTTTATCCGGGGGATGGGGTCAGCCCCAGCATTTT
size: few
J: TRBJ1-5
V: TRBV28
D: .

CDR3: CASSMVSFVETQYF
DNA: TGTGCCAGTAGTATGGTCAGTTTTGTGGAGACCCAGTACTTC
size: .
J: TRBJ2-5
V: TRBV19
D: .

CDR3: CASSRRGQGNYGYTF
DNA: TGTGCCAGCAGCCGTCGGGGACAGGGCAACTATGGCTACACCTTC
size: .
J: TRBJ1-2
V: TRBV5-6
D: TRBD1

CDR3: CASSLGQSKLFKRRNTEAFF
DNA: TGTGCCAGCAGCTTGGGACAGTCCAAACTTTTCAAACGACGGAACACTGAAGCTTTCTTT
size: .
J: TRBJ1-1
V: TRBV5-4
D: .

CDR3: CASSLGGEAYTEAFF
DNA: TGTGCCAGCAGCTTGGGGGGGGAGGCCTACACTGAAGCTTTCTTT
size: .
J: TRBJ1-1
V: TRBV5-6
D: .

CDR3: CASSPGLAGGYEQYF
DNA: TGTGCCAGCAGTCCTGGACTAGCGGGGGGCTACGAGCAGTACTTC
size: .
J: TRBJ2-7
V: TRBV2
D: TRBD2

CDR3: CASSYSRVFSTDTQYF
DNA: TGTGCCAGCAGTTACTCGAGAGTATTTAGCACAGATACGCAGTATTTT
size: .
J: TRBJ2-3
V: TRBV6-6
D: .

CDR3: CASRKRTAPMGYTF
DNA: TGTGCCAGCAGAAAACGGACAGCTCCTATGGGCTACACCTTC
size: once
J: TRBJ1-2
V: TRBV28
D: .

CDR3: CASSSRTGGYTF
DNA: TGTGCCAGCAGTTCCCGGACAGGCGGCTACACCTTC
size: once
J: TRBJ1-2
V: TRBV27
D: TRBD1

CDR3: CASNSRGAREGKLFF
DNA: TGTGCCAGCAATTCCCGCGGGGCGCGGGAGGGAAAACTGTTTTTT
size: .
J: TRBJ1-4
V: TRBV6-1
D: .

CDR3: CASSLWARNTEAFF
DNA: TGTGCCAGCAGTTTATGGGCGAGAAACACTGAAGCTTTCTTT
size: .
J: TRBJ1-1
V: TRBV27
D: .